This T cell receptor beta chain was documented in a study of control samples from healthy donors and cancer patients. The data were produced by immunoSEQ multiplex PCR, yet TCRdb's version contains in-frame clones alone and is incomplete. Of tens of thousands of clones in the sample, around 89% were seen once. CDR1 is WNHNN, CDR2 SYGVQD, per germline (reference sequence). Trimming took 4 bases from V and 4 from J; bases not matched to a gene: 8. This CDR3 region has 16 residues. The chain joins TRBV10-1 to TRBJ1-4; 8 bases align to TRBD1. The specimen was blood. The receptor comes from a man aged 45-60 years in good health. CDR3 amino acids: CASSANWTGCNEKLFF. The CDR3 nucleotides are TGCGCCAGCAGTGCAAACTGGACAGGGTGTAATGAAAAACTGTTTTTT.